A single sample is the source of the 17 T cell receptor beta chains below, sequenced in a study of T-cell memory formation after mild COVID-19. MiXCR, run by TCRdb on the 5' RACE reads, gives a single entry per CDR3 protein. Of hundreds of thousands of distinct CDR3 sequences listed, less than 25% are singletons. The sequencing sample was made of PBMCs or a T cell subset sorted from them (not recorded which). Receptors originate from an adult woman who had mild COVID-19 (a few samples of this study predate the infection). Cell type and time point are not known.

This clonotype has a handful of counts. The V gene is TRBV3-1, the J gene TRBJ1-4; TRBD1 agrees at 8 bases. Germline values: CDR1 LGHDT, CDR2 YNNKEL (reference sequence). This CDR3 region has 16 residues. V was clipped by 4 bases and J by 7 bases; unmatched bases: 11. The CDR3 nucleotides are TGTGCCAGCAGCCCAGTGACAGGGGAAGGGCGTGAAAAACTGTTTTTT. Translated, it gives CASSPVTGEGREKLFF.

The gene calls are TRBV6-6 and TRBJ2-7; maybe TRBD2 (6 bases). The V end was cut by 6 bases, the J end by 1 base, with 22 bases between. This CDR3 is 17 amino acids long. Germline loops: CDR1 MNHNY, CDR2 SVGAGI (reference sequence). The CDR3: CASSSPPGAGSSYEQYF. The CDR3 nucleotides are TGTGCCAGCAGCTCCCCGCCGGGAGCGGGTAGTTCCTACGAGCAGTACTTC.

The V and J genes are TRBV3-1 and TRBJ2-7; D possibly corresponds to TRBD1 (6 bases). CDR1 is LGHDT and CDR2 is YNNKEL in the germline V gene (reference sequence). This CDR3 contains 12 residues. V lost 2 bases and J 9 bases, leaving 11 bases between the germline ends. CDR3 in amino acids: CASSQTQGWQYF. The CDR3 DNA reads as TGTGCCAGCAGCCAAACACAGGGATGGCAGTACTTC.

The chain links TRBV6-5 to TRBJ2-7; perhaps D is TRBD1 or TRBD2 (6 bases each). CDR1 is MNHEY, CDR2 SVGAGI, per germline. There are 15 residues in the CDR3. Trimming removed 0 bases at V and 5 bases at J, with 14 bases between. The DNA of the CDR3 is TGTGCCAGCAGTTACTCGGGGGGCCCCGCCCACGAGCAGTACTTC. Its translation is CASSYSGGPAHEQYF.

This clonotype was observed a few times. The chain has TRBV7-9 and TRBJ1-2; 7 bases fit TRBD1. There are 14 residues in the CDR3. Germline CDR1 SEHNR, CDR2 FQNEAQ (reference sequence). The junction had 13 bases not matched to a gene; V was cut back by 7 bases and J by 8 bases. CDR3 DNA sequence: TGTGCCAGCAACCCCATTGAGGGGGCCAGCGGCTACACCTTC. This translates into CASNPIEGASGYTF.

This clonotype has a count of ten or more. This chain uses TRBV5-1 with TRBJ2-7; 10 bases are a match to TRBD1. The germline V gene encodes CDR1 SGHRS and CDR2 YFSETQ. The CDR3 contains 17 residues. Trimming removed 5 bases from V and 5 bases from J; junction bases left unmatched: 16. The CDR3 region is CASRTSGTGDLLHEQYF. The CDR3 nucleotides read TGCGCCAGCAGGACCTCCGGGACAGGGGATCTTCTCCACGAGCAGTACTTC.

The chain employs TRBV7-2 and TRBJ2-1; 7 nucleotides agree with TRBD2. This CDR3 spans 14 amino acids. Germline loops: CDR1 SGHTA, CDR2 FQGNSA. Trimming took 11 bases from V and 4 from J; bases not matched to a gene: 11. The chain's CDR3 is CAAATGGIYNEQFF. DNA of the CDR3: TGTGCCGCGGCTACCGGGGGGATATACAATGAGCAGTTCTTC.

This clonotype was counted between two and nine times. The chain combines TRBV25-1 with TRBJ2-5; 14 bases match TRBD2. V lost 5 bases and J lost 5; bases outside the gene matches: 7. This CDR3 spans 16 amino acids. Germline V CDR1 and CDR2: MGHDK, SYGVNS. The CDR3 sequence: CASSPRTSGRLETQYF. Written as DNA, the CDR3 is TGTGCCAGCAGTCCTAGGACTAGCGGGAGGTTGGAGACCCAGTACTTC.

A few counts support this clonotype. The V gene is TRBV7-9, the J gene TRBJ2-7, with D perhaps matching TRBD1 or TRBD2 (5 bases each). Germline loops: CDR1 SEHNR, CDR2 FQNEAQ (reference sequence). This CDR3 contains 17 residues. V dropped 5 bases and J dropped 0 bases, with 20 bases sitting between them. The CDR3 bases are TGTGCCAGCAGCGGGGCGCCACTAGACCTGAGCTCCTACGAGCAGTACTTC. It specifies CASSGAPLDLSSYEQYF.

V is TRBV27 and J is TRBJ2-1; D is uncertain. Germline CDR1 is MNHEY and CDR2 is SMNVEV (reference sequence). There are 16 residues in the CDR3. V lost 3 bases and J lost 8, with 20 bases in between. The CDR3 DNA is TGTGCCAGCAGTTTGATTGAATCGACCGGACGACATGAGCAGTTCTTC. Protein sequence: CASSLIESTGRHEQFF.

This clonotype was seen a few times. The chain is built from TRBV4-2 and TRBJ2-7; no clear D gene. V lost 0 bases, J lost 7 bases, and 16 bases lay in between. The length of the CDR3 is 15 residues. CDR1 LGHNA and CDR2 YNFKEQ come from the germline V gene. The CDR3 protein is CASSQEDWAQNEQYF. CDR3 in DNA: TGTGCCAGCAGCCAAGAGGATTGGGCACAAAATGAGCAGTACTTC.

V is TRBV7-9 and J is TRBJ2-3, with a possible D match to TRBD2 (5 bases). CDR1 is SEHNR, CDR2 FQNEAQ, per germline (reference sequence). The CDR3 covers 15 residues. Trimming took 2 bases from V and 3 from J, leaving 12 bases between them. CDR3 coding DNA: TGTGCCAGCAGCTTACTAGTTGGAGGAACAGATACGCAGTATTTT. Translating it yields CASSLLVGGTDTQYF.

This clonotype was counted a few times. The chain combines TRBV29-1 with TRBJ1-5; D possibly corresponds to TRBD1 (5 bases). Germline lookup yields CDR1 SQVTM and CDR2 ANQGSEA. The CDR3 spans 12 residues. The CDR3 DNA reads TGCGCAGCAGGGATTAGAAATCAGCCCCAGCATTTT. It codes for CAAGIRNQPQHF.

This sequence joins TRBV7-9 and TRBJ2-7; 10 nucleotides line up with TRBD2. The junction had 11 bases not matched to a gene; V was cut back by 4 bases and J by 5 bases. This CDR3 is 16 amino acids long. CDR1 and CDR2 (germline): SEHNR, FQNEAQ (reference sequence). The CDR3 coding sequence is TGTGCCAGCAGCTCGAGCGGGAGGGCCCTTGGGGACGAGCAGTACTTC. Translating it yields CASSSSGRALGDEQYF.

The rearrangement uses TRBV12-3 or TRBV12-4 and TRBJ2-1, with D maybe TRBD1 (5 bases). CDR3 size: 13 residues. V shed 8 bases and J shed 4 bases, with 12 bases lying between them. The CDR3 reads CASQEQEYNEQFF. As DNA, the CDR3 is TGTGCCAGCCAAGAACAGGAGTACAATGAGCAGTTCTTC.

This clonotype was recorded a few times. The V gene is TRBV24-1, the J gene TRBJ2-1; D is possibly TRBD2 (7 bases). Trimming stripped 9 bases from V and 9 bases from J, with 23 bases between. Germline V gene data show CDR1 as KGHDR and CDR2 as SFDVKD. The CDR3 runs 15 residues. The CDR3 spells CATSEGGGRYGEQFF. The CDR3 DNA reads TGTGCCACCTCCGAGGGAGGGGGTCGGTATGGTGAGCAGTTCTTC.

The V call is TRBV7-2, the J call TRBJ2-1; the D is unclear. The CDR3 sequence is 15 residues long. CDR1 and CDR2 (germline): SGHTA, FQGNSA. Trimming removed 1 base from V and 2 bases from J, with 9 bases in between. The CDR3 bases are TGTGCCAGCAGCTTAGAGGGATTCGCCTACAATGAGCAGTTCTTC. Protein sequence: CASSLEGFAYNEQFF.